Below, 20 T cell receptor beta chains from the same sample are listed, as sequenced in a study of CD8+CD57+ T cells in acquired aplastic anemia. In patients chosen for sequencing, flow cytometry had shown CD8+CD57+ cell expansion. Using genomic DNA as the template, TCR beta VDJ and CDR3 profiling was carried out. TCRdb reprocessed the reads with MiXCR, giving one entry per CDR3 protein. Among 150,000 to 200,000 distinct CDR3 sequences listed, 48% were seen once. Sequencing input: sorted CD4+, CD8+, or CD8+CD57+ T cells (not recorded which) from PBMCs. The receptors here all came from a human donor with aplastic anemia.

The genes are TRBV20-1 and TRBJ2-1, with TRBD2 matching 13 bases. This CDR3 has 16 amino acids. Germline CDR1 DFQATT, CDR2 SNEGSKA (reference sequence). V lost 3 bases, J lost 8 bases, and 10 bases stayed unmatched. The CDR3 loop reads CSARALTSGGIDEQFF. The CDR3 DNA follows: TGCAGTGCTAGGGCCCTGACTAGCGGGGGGATCGATGAGCAGTTCTTC.

The chain carries TRBV24-1 and TRBJ2-5; TRBD2 matches at 10 bases. V gave up 9 bases and J gave up 4 bases; unmatched junction bases: 7. CDR1 and CDR2 (germline): KGHDR, SFDVKD. The CDR3 totals 14 residues. The CDR3 DNA follows: TGTGCCACCGGACCTAGCGGGAGTGGAGAGACCCAGTACTTC. This translates into CATGPSGSGETQYF.

Many counts were recorded for this clonotype. CDR3 in DNA: TGTGCCAGCAGCTTAGGGAGGGGCAGGGGATACTACAATGAGCAGTTCTTC. This gives the protein CASSLGRGRGYYNEQFF. J is TRBJ2-1 and V is TRBV13, with D perhaps TRBD1 (6 bases). V was trimmed by 0 bases and J by 3 bases, leaving 15 bases between them. Per germline, CDR1 PRHDT and CDR2 FYEKMQ (reference sequence). The CDR3 contains 17 residues.

The chain links TRBV5-6 to TRBJ2-3; TRBD2 agrees at 9 bases. There are 18 residues in the CDR3. Trimming at V came to 1 base and at J to 4 bases, leaving 13 bases not matched to a gene. Germline values: CDR1 SGHDT, CDR2 YYEEEE. DNA of the CDR3: TGTGCCAGCAGCTTGTTGGGGAGGGCTAGCGGGGCTGCAGATACGCAGTATTTT. This codes for CASSLLGRASGAADTQYF.

The chain recombines TRBV7-2 with TRBJ2-1, with D hard to call. The V end lost 5 bases, the J end lost 1 base, and 6 bases lay between the germline ends. The CDR3 runs to 13 residues. Germline CDR1 reads SGHTA; CDR2 reads FQGNSA. CDR3 sequence reads: CASSPQSYNEQFF. As DNA, the CDR3 is TGTGCCAGCAGCCCTCAATCCTACAATGAGCAGTTCTTC.

This clonotype showed up many times. The gene calls are TRBV20-1 and TRBJ2-3, with 8 bases that match TRBD2. The junction had 3 bases not matched to a gene; V was cut back by 6 bases and J by 4 bases. This CDR3 contains 12 residues. Germline V gene sequence: CDR1 DFQATT, CDR2 SNEGSKA (reference sequence). This CDR3 is CSANGGADTQYF. The CDR3, as DNA: TGCAGTGCAAACGGGGGGGCAGATACGCAGTATTTT.

This clonotype was seen many times. The CDR3 sequence: CSASGGSSYEQYF. Here the CDR3 DNA reads TGCAGTGCTAGTGGGGGGAGCTCCTACGAGCAGTACTTC. J is TRBJ2-7 and V is TRBV20-1; D is possibly TRBD2 (6 bases). Trimming took off 3 bases at V and 0 bases at J, with 9 bases between the two ends. This CDR3 has 13 amino acids. Germline V gene sequence: CDR1 DFQATT, CDR2 SNEGSKA (reference sequence).

The chain combines TRBV25-1 with TRBJ2-1; no clear D gene. The CDR3 is 11 residues long. The germline gives CDR1 MGHDK, CDR2 SYGVNS. Trimming left V 1 base short and J 6 bases short, with 1 base between. The CDR3 is CASSEFNEQFF. CDR3 nucleotide sequence: TGTGCCAGCAGTGAATTCAATGAGCAGTTCTTC.

The V call is TRBV19, the J call TRBJ1-6, with D perhaps matching TRBD1 (6 bases). From germline, CDR1 is LNHDA and CDR2 SQIVND (reference sequence). The length of the CDR3 is 14 residues. The V end lost 10 bases, the J end lost 7 bases, and 17 bases lay between the germline ends. Written as DNA, the CDR3 is TGTGCCAACAGCGTGCAGGGGCTAAATTCACCCCTCCACTTT. Translated, it gives CANSVQGLNSPLHF. Full variable domain (outside the CDR3, taken from reference TRBV19 and TRBJ1-6): DGGITQSPKYLFRKEGQNVTLSCEQNLNHDAMYWYRQDPGQGLRLIYYSQIVNDFQKGDIAEGYSVSREKKESFPLTVTSAQKNPTAFYLCANSVQGLNSPLHFGNGTRLTVT.

The rearrangement uses TRBV10-1 and TRBJ1-6, with D hard to call. The germline gives CDR1 WNHNN, CDR2 SYGVQD (reference sequence). The V end was cut by 6 bases, the J end by 7 bases, with 10 bases between. The CDR3 has 13 amino acids. CDR3 amino acids: CASSAGYNSPLHF. The CDR3 nucleotides read TGCGCCAGCAGCGCGGGGTACAATTCACCCCTCCACTTT.

The chain recombines TRBV29-1 with TRBJ2-1; D is ambiguous. Germline V CDR1 and CDR2: SQVTM, ANQGSEA. Trimming shortened V by 7 bases and J by 6 bases, and 13 bases separated the two germline ends. CDR3 length equals 12 residues. CDR3 residues: CSADIKVNEQFF. The DNA of the CDR3 is TGCAGCGCGGATATAAAAGTCAATGAGCAGTTCTTC.

The V and J genes are TRBV20-1 and TRBJ2-3; 8 positions agree with TRBD1. Germline V CDR1 and CDR2: DFQATT, SNEGSKA (reference sequence). V shed 6 bases and J 5 bases; nucleotides not matched to a gene: 7. There are 13 residues in the CDR3. CDR3 nucleotides: TGCAGTGCCGAAGGACAGGGACGAGATACGCAGTATTTT. As protein: CSAEGQGRDTQYF.

The sample holds a few counts of this clonotype. This rearrangement joins TRBV18 to TRBJ1-4; perhaps TRBD1 as D (5 bases). This CDR3 is built from 14 residues. Germline V lookup: CDR1 KGHSH, CDR2 LQKENI. The germline V and J ends were trimmed by 3 bases and 8 bases, with 13 bases remaining between them. CDR3 coding DNA: TGTGCCAGCTCACCTGTGGGTTCAGGGGAAAAACTGTTTTTT. Translating gives CASSPVGSGEKLFF. The complete variable domain, with remaining parts taken from reference TRBV18 and TRBJ1-4, reads NAGVMQNPRHLVRRRGQEARLRCSPMKGHSHVYWYRQLPEEGLKFMVYLQKENIIDESGMPKERFSAEFPKEGPSILRIQQVVRGDSAAYFCASSPVGSGEKLFFGSGTQLSVL.

The chain couples TRBV3-1 to TRBJ2-1; TRBD2 matches at 9 bases. The CDR3 runs 16 residues. Unmatched junction bases numbered 8, after V lost 0 bases and J lost 8 bases. Germline-derived CDR1 and CDR2 are LGHDT and YNNKEL (reference sequence). Written as DNA, the CDR3 is TGTGCCAGCAGCCAAGATCGGCTAGCGGGGTATGATGAGCAGTTCTTC. It is translated as CASSQDRLAGYDEQFF.

The chain uses TRBV11-1 and TRBJ2-4; 9 bases are shared with TRBD1. Per the germline V gene, CDR1 is SGHAT and CDR2 is FQDESV (reference sequence). The CDR3 has 19 residues. V lost 8 bases and J lost 1; bases outside the gene matches: 18. As DNA, the CDR3 is TGTGCCAGCTCGGCAGCCGGGACAGGGTATCGACTGGCCAAAAACATTCAGTACTTC. Translation: CASSAAGTGYRLAKNIQYF.

The chain carries TRBV10-3 and TRBJ1-1; 7 positions match TRBD1. V gave up 4 bases and J gave up 0 bases; unmatched junction bases: 8. The CDR3 loop spans 16 amino acids. Germline values: CDR1 ENHRY, CDR2 SYGVKD. The CDR3 DNA reads as TGTGCCATCAGTGTTTCGACAGGGCAACTGAACACTGAAGCTTTCTTT. This encodes CAISVSTGQLNTEAFF.

The chain has TRBV5-1 and TRBJ1-6; 7 positions agree with TRBD1. Germline values: CDR1 SGHRS, CDR2 YFSETQ. This CDR3 region has 15 residues. V shed 5 bases and J 5 bases; nucleotides not matched to a gene: 7. The CDR3 DNA is TGCGCCAGCAGATCCGGGACAGTCAATAATTCACCCCTCCACTTT. It encodes CASRSGTVNNSPLHF.

Notes on this clonotype: The junction departs from the called germline gene at one end, perhaps through a read error. The CDR3 here is CASSLGLAGGEQHF. CDR3 nucleotide sequence: TGTGCCAGCAGCTTGGGACTAGCGGGGGGTGAGCAGCACTTC. This chain joins TRBV5-6 and TRBJ2-7, with 13 nucleotides matching TRBD2. The CDR3 has 14 residues. Per the germline V gene, CDR1 is SGHDT and CDR2 is YYEEEE.

Details on this clonotype: At one of its ends the junction is not consistent with the germline gene, which may arise from a read error. The V call is TRBV28, the J call TRBJ2-5, with a tentative D call TRBD2 (5 bases). The CDR3 spans 10 residues. Per germline, CDR1 MDHEN and CDR2 SYDVKM. The CDR3 DNA is TGTGCCAGCACCGGGGAGACCCGGTACTTC. Translation: CASTGETRYF.

This clonotype was counted once. A much larger clone lies a single base off, so this may be a read error. The chain uses TRBV6-4 and TRBJ1-2; 7 bases agree with TRBD1. Unmatched junction bases numbered 9, after V lost 8 bases and J lost 3 bases. The germline gives CDR1 MRHNA, CDR2 SNTAGT. The CDR3 is 14 residues long. The CDR3 sequence is CASGRDSHYYGYTF. The CDR3 DNA reads as TGTGCCAGCGGCCGGGACAGTCACTACTATGGCTACACCTTC.